This T cell receptor beta chain was captured in a study of T-cell memory formation after mild COVID-19. TCRdb recomputed calls from the 5' RACE reads with MiXCR, one row per CDR3 protein. The sample consists of about 190,000 distinct CDR3 sequences, 18% of them appearing once. This CDR3 has 15 amino acids. Unmatched junction bases numbered 12, after V lost 4 bases and J lost 6 bases. Germline V gene lookup returns CDR1 KGHSH and CDR2 LQKENI. The sample taken for sequencing was PBMCs or a T cell subset sorted from them (not recorded which). This receptor was identified in an adult woman who had mild COVID-19 (a few samples of this study predate the infection). Cell type and time point are not known. The chain joins TRBV18 to TRBJ2-7; 7 positions match TRBD1. CDR3 DNA: TGTGCCAGCTCACTTTCCGCGCGAGGGGGCGGCGAGCAGTACTTC. Translating gives CASSLSARGGGEQYF.